These 22 T cell receptor beta chains were sequenced from one sample in a study of blood T cells in healthy people across ages. A J-beta primer mix and a sample-barcoded 5' primer were used in a second PCR of about 6 to 12 cycles. A single record per CDR3 protein comes from TCRdb applying MiXCR to the 5' RACE reads. Of approximately 800,000 distinct CDR3 sequences listed, about half are singletons. Sequenced: blood. These receptors came from a man older than 75 in good health.

The chain joins TRBV4-3 to TRBJ1-1, with D perhaps TRBD1 (5 bases). V lost 2 bases and J lost 8, with 12 bases in between. This CDR3 has 13 residues. Germline assignment: CDR1 LGHNA and CDR2 YSLEER. The CDR3 region is CASSQWRGSEAFF. CDR3 nucleotides: TGCGCCAGCAGCCAATGGAGGGGATCCGAAGCTTTCTTT.

This clonotype came up many times. V gene TRBV6-1 combines with J gene TRBJ2-7; D remains unclear. There are 14 residues in the CDR3. Trimming left V 5 bases short and J 3 bases short, with 14 bases between. Germline loops: CDR1 MNHNS, CDR2 SASEGT. The CDR3 DNA sequence: TGTGCCAGCAGTCCACCCGGGCCTCTCTACGAGCAGTACTTC. Amino acid sequence: CASSPPGPLYEQYF.

This clonotype appeared a single time. Sequence at one end of the junction differs from germline and may be a read error. The chain carries TRBV6-2 or TRBV6-3 and TRBJ2-5; no clear D. The J call could be wrong; TRBJ2-1 is a better fit for the DNA end. This CDR3 comprises 13 residues. CDR1 is MNHEY and CDR2 is SVGEGT in the germline V gene. The CDR3 nucleotides read TGTACCAGCAGTTCTTCTAGTCAAGAGACCCAGTTCTTC. It translates to CTSSSSSQETQFF.

This clonotype was recorded only once. The chain is built from TRBV28 and TRBJ2-1; D is unresolved. CDR3 length equals 12 residues. V was trimmed by 7 bases and J by 13 bases, leaving 17 bases between them. Germline V gene data show CDR1 as MDHEN and CDR2 as SYDVKM. CDR3 in DNA: TGTGCCAGCACCTCTAGGGTAGAGACCCAGTTCTTC. Its protein product is CASTSRVETQFF.

The chain combines TRBV4-3 with TRBJ2-7; TRBD1 is a possible D gene (5 bases). This CDR3 is built from 15 residues. Germline CDR1 and CDR2: LGHNA and YSLEER. The V and J ends lost 1 base and 2 bases respectively, with 12 bases between them. CDR3 sequence (DNA): TGCGCCAGCAGCCAAGGTGGTTCCAGGGCCTACGAGCAGTACTTC. Protein sequence: CASSQGGSRAYEQYF.

This clonotype was observed many times. The chain combines TRBV20-1 with TRBJ2-1, with 8 bases matching TRBD2. Looked up from germline, CDR1 is DFQATT and CDR2 is SNEGSKA (reference sequence). J lost 8 bases, V lost 0 bases, and 9 bases had no gene match. There are 15 residues in the CDR3. This chain's CDR3 is CSAREYGRGSYEQFF. The DNA for the CDR3 is TGCAGTGCTAGAGAGTACGGGAGGGGCTCCTATGAGCAGTTCTTC.

Only a few counts were recorded for this clonotype. The rearrangement links TRBV20-1 to TRBJ2-2; tentative D call: TRBD1 (7 bases). Germline CDR1 and CDR2: DFQATT and SNEGSKA (reference sequence). The CDR3 sequence is 16 residues long. V lost 0 bases to trimming and J lost 5 bases, with 16 bases between them. CDR3 bases: TGCAGTGCTAGAGATCGGGCAGGGGGGTATACCGGGGAGCTGTTTTTT. Protein: CSARDRAGGYTGELFF.

This clonotype was observed a few times. V is TRBV6-5 and J is TRBJ2-1; no reliable D call. The CDR3 sequence is 13 residues long. Looked up from germline, CDR1 is MNHEY and CDR2 is SVGAGI. The V and J ends lost 6 bases and 8 bases respectively, with 14 bases between them. CDR3 in amino acids: CASSSSRADEQFF. The CDR3 bases are TGTGCCAGCAGCTCAAGTCGTGCGGATGAGCAGTTCTTC.

This clonotype was recorded once. This chain links TRBV29-1 with TRBJ2-4; D is ambiguous. Judging by the DNA end, TRBJ2-5 fits better; the J call may be wrong. The germline V gene has CDR1 SQVTM and CDR2 ANQGSEA. The CDR3 is made up of 12 amino acids. CDR3 sequence reads: CSLTSSGETQYF. The CDR3 DNA follows: TGCAGCTTGACGTCTAGTGGGGAGACCCAGTACTTC.

The chain combines TRBV25-1 with TRBJ1-2; D unclear. Per the germline V gene, CDR1 is MGHDK and CDR2 is SYGVNS. CDR3 length equals 13 residues. The V end was cut by 6 bases, the J end by 5 bases, with 13 bases between. CDR3 bases: TGTGCCAGCAGGGAGAGAGAGGAGTATGGCTACACCTTC. Its translation: CASREREEYGYTF.

This clonotype was seen a few times. The chain employs TRBV24-1 and TRBJ2-3, with 10 bases matching TRBD2. The germline gives CDR1 KGHDR, CDR2 SFDVKD. Trimming cost V 9 bases and J 1 base; bases outside gene matches: 6. The length of the CDR3 is 15 residues. The CDR3, as DNA: TGTGCCACCCAGTCTGGGACTAGCGGCACAGATACGCAGTATTTT. Translated: CATQSGTSGTDTQYF.

For this clonotype: The junction and the germline gene differ at one end; a read error may be behind it. The chain carries TRBV12-3 or TRBV12-4 and TRBJ2-5; 11 bases are shared with TRBD2. This CDR3 has 17 amino acids. For the CDR3, the DNA is TGTGCCAGCAGTCTAGCGGGGGGATCGGGTCTACAAGAGACCCAGTACTTC. Protein sequence: CASSLAGGSGLQETQYF.

The V and J genes are TRBV12-3 or TRBV12-4 and TRBJ1-1; D unclear. Trimming took off 6 bases at V and 2 bases at J, with 10 bases between the two ends. This CDR3 is built from 13 residues. The CDR3 DNA is TGTGCCAGCAGGGCTACAGAAAACACTGAAGCTTTCTTT. It specifies CASRATENTEAFF.

The gene calls are TRBV5-1 and TRBJ1-2, with TRBD1 as a possible D gene (6 bases). V shed 6 bases and J shed 4 bases, with 22 bases lying between them. From germline, CDR1 is SGHRS and CDR2 YFSETQ. The CDR3 has 16 residues. CDR3 bases: TGCGCCAGCACCACGGTGTCGTCGGGGGGCGGCTATGGCTACACCTTC. Its protein is CASTTVSSGGGYGYTF.

This rearrangement joins TRBV4-2 to TRBJ2-7; 10 nucleotides agree with TRBD2. There are 17 residues in the CDR3. J lost 4 bases, V lost 0 bases, and 9 bases had no gene match. Germline CDR1 reads LGHNA; CDR2 reads YNFKEQ. The CDR3 region has the DNA TGTGCCAGCAGCCAAGATCCGTCTAGCGGGAGTCGGTACGAGCAGTACTTC. Translating it yields CASSQDPSSGSRYEQYF.

This clonotype was observed a few times. The chain is built from TRBV3-1 and TRBJ2-4; D not resolved. Deletions cut 0 bases from V and 10 bases from J, with 16 bases between. The CDR3 runs to 15 residues. Germline V gives CDR1 LGHDT, CDR2 YNNKEL (reference sequence). In DNA, the CDR3 is TGTGCCAGCAGCCAAGAAGGCTCAACCGTCCGTATTCAGTACTTC. This sequence encodes CASSQEGSTVRIQYF.

J is TRBJ1-2 and V is TRBV21-1; TRBD1 is taken as the D call from the table, unchecked against the DNA. TRBV21-1 is a listed pseudogene. The CDR3 has 17 amino acids. The CDR3 here is CASSFSGTERGGDGYTF. CDR3 DNA: TGTGCCAGCAGCTTTTCCGGGACAGAAAGAGGGGGGGATGGCTACACCTTC.

V gene TRBV5-1 combines with J gene TRBJ2-5, with 7 bases aligning to TRBD2. V trimming: 0 bases; J trimming: 11 bases; junction bases outside the gene matches: 19. The CDR3 extends over 17 amino acids. Per germline, CDR1 SGHRS and CDR2 YFSETQ. The CDR3 region has the DNA TGCGCCAGCAGCTTGGTTAAAGCGGGGCCCCCCTACAATGAGCAGTACTTC. It translates to CASSLVKAGPPYNEQYF.

The table lists this clonotype with a count of one. The gene calls are TRBV5-1 and TRBJ2-3; 7 bases align to TRBD1. CDR1 and CDR2 (germline): SGHRS, YFSETQ. The CDR3 spans 16 residues. With 0 bases clipped from V and 5 bases from J, the junction kept 9 bases outside the gene matches. DNA for the CDR3: TGCGCCAGCAGCTTGGGCGACAGGGCCGGGATAGATACGCAGTATTTT. Residues: CASSLGDRAGIDTQYF.

This chain connects TRBV6-1 to TRBJ2-2; TRBD2 aligns across 10 bases. With V trimmed by 4 bases and J by 3 bases, 2 bases remained unmatched. Germline loops: CDR1 MNHNS, CDR2 SASEGT. The CDR3 is made up of 15 amino acids. The CDR3 DNA reads TGTGCCAGCAGTGGTAGCGGGAGGTACACCGGGGAGCTGTTTTTT. Its translation: CASSGSGRYTGELFF.

This clonotype was detected a few times. V and J are TRBV12-3 or TRBV12-4 and TRBJ2-7; 7 nucleotides match TRBD2. V gave up 4 bases and J gave up 4 bases; unmatched junction bases: 10. The CDR3 is made up of 15 amino acids. This CDR3 is CASSSGLTAVYEQYF. CDR3 nucleotides: TGTGCCAGCAGTTCGGGACTAACCGCCGTTTACGAGCAGTACTTC.

V gene TRBV10-3 combines with J gene TRBJ2-3; D is unclear. Germline loops: CDR1 ENHRY, CDR2 SYGVKD. Trimming took 6 bases from V and 3 from J, leaving 13 bases between them. This CDR3 region has 14 residues. This CDR3 is CAISAQEKTDTQYF. Written as DNA, the CDR3 is TGTGCCATCAGCGCCCAGGAAAAGACAGATACGCAGTATTTT.